These T cell receptor beta chains were read from a single sample in a study of cytomegalovirus exposure and HLA in healthy donors. The method was immunoSEQ multiplex PCR; TCRdb's version includes in-frame clones alone and lacks a portion of them. The sample has around 140,000 clones; 75% are singletons. Sample: PBMCs. The receptors stem from a man aged 40-55 years in good health and CMV-seronegative. The CDR3 runs from the conserved cysteine through the conserved F or W. D genes are given only for firm matches. Clone size is stated in some rows and not others, as once, few, many or a class when expanded.

size	V	J	D	CDR3	DNA
NA	TRBV5-1	TRBJ2-7	NA	CASSSPRLGADDRSYEQYF	TGCGCCAGCAGCTCCCCCAGGCTTGGGGCCGACGATAGGTCCTACGAGCAGTACTTC
few	TRBV5-1	TRBJ2-7	TRBD2	CASSLGLAGTYEQYF	TGCGCCAGCAGCTTAGGACTAGCGGGGACTTACGAGCAGTACTTC
NA	TRBV9	TRBJ1-1	TRBD1	CASSGRTGLNTEAFF	TGTGCCAGCAGCGGCCGGACAGGGCTAAACACTGAAGCTTTCTTT
NA	TRBV5-6	TRBJ1-5	TRBD1	CASSLVTGNQPQHF	TGTGCCAGCAGCTTGGTGACAGGGAATCAGCCCCAGCATTTT
once	TRBV5-1	TRBJ2-2	TRBD1	CASSYGQGGTGELFF	TGCGCCAGCAGCTATGGACAGGGGGGGACCGGGGAGCTGTTTTTT
NA	TRBV2	TRBJ1-2	NA	CASPRGFRSYTF	TGTGCCAGTCCACGGGGTTTTCGTAGCTACACCTTC
NA	TRBV7-2	TRBJ1-2	NA	CASKEGINSYGYTF	TGTGCCAGCAAGGAGGGCATTAATTCCTATGGCTACACCTTC
NA	TRBV28	TRBJ2-7	NA	CASSLRTPYEQYF	TGTGCCAGCAGTTTACGGACACCCTACGAGCAGTACTTC
NA	TRBV9	TRBJ1-2	NA	CASPDDNYGYTF	TGTGCCAGCCCAGATGATAACTATGGCTACACCTTC
NA	TRBV28	TRBJ2-7	NA	CASSLGLGAEQYF	TGTGCCAGCAGCCTGGGGTTGGGAGCCGAGCAGTACTTC
NA	TRBV5-8	TRBJ2-3	NA	CASSLTMVLRGTDTQYF	TGTGCCAGCAGCTTGACCATGGTCCTACGGGGCACAGATACGCAGTATTTT
few	TRBV13	TRBJ2-7	TRBD1	CASSPRGLDEQYF	TGTGCCAGCAGCCCCAGGGGGCTCGACGAGCAGTACTTC
NA	TRBV18	TRBJ2-5	TRBD1	CASSPGQGPQETQYF	TGTGCCAGCTCACCGGGACAGGGGCCCCAAGAGACCCAGTACTTC
NA	TRBV6-5	TRBJ1-1	TRBD1	CASSSGGGGVTEAFF	TGTGCCAGCAGCTCCGGAGGAGGGGGCGTCACTGAAGCTTTCTTT
few	TRBV14	TRBJ1-1	NA	CASSPQGRAFF	TGTGCCAGCAGCCCCCAGGGCCGGGCTTTCTTT
NA	TRBV11-3	TRBJ2-5	NA	CASSLEVGGTQYF	TGTGCCAGCAGCTTAGAGGTCGGTGGGACCCAGTACTTC
NA	TRBV5-1	TRBJ1-2	NA	CASSEGQSPYGYTF	TGCGCCAGCAGCGAAGGACAGAGCCCCTATGGCTACACCTTC
NA	TRBV5-1	TRBJ2-5	NA	CASSLQVYQETQYF	TGCGCCAGCAGCTTGCAGGTCTACCAAGAGACCCAGTACTTC
NA	TRBV10-1	TRBJ2-3	TRBD1	CASSEGTGGWTDTQYF	TGCGCCAGCAGTGAAGGGACAGGGGGGTGGACAGATACGCAGTATTTT
few	TRBV19	TRBJ1-4	TRBD1	CASTKRGTGVNEKLFF	TGTGCCAGTACCAAGAGGGGGACAGGGGTTAATGAAAAACTGTTTTTT
NA	TRBV27	TRBJ2-7	TRBD1	CASSLVPGGRFLYF	TGTGCCAGCAGTTTAGTCCCAGGGGGCAGGTTTCTGTACTTC
NA	TRBV9	TRBJ2-7	NA	CASSVDWAREGEQYF	TGTGCCAGCAGCGTAGACTGGGCCAGGGAAGGCGAGCAGTACTTC
NA	TRBV11-1	TRBJ2-1	TRBD1	CASSYRQGRDNEQFF	TGTGCCAGCAGCTATCGACAGGGAAGGGACAATGAGCAGTTCTTC
NA	TRBV5-4	TRBJ2-5	NA	CASSLRVGETQYF	TGTGCCAGCAGCTTGCGGGTTGGGGAGACCCAGTACTTC
NA	TRBV15	TRBJ1-4	TRBD1	CATRAGTGPNEKLFF	TGTGCCACCAGAGCCGGGACAGGGCCTAATGAAAAACTGTTTTTT
NA	TRBV6-5	TRBJ2-2	NA	CASSYSTDRRELFF	TGTGCCAGCAGTTACTCGACTGACCGCCGGGAGCTGTTTTTT
once	TRBV7-8	TRBJ1-3	NA	CASSSQGPSSGNTIYF	TGTGCCAGCAGCTCCCAGGGGCCATCCTCTGGAAACACCATATATTTT
NA	TRBV27	TRBJ1-4	NA	CATGGDFREKLFF	TGTGCCACCGGCGGGGACTTCCGTGAAAAACTGTTTTTT
few	TRBV5-1	TRBJ1-1	TRBD1	CASTSQGAETEAFF	TGCGCCAGCACCTCACAGGGGGCGGAGACTGAAGCTTTCTTT
once	TRBV30	TRBJ1-6	NA	CAWRQGSSPLHF	TGTGCCTGGAGGCAGGGTAGTTCACCCCTCCACTTT
NA	TRBV2	TRBJ1-1	TRBD1	CASSGYTGGTEAFF	TGTGCCAGCAGTGGATATACAGGGGGCACTGAAGCTTTCTTT
few	TRBV5-1	TRBJ2-6	NA	CASSLAPTGSGANVLTF	TGCGCCAGCAGCTTGGCCCCGACAGGCTCTGGGGCCAACGTCCTGACTTTC
NA	TRBV5-1	TRBJ2-1	NA	CASSLAHRDNEQFF	TGCGCCAGCAGCTTGGCACACAGGGATAATGAGCAGTTCTTC
NA	TRBV28	TRBJ2-2	TRBD1	CASSHEPGGGELFF	TGTGCCAGCAGTCACGAGCCAGGGGGCGGGGAGCTGTTTTTT
NA	TRBV27	TRBJ1-5	NA	CASSLKGDGNQPQHF	TGTGCCAGCAGTTTAAAGGGGGATGGCAATCAGCCCCAGCATTTT
NA	TRBV7-3	TRBJ2-3	TRBD1	CASSARGQGAGDTQYF	TGTGCCAGCAGCGCGAGGGGACAGGGGGCTGGAGATACGCAGTATTTT
NA	TRBV7-2	TRBJ2-7	TRBD2	CASSSWTSGGFYEQYF	TGTGCCAGCAGCTCATGGACTAGCGGGGGTTTCTACGAGCAGTACTTC
NA	TRBV4-1	TRBJ1-2	TRBD1	CASSQGQGPYGYTF	TGCGCCAGCAGCCAGGGACAGGGGCCTTATGGCTACACCTTC
once	TRBV15	TRBJ2-5	TRBD1	CATSRARTGEETQYF	TGTGCCACCAGCAGAGCCCGGACAGGGGAAGAGACCCAGTACTTC
NA	TRBV6-5	TRBJ1-6	TRBD1	CATRTGDTSPLHF	TGTGCCACTCGGACAGGGGATACTTCACCCCTCCACTTT
few	TRBV7-9	TRBJ2-2	TRBD1	CASSTGGYGGELFF	TGTGCCAGCAGTACAGGGGGGTACGGCGGGGAGCTGTTTTTT
NA	TRBV2	TRBJ2-2	TRBD2	CASRILAGGPGELFF	TGTGCCAGCAGAATCCTAGCGGGGGGCCCCGGGGAGCTGTTTTTT
NA	TRBV4-1	TRBJ1-3	NA	CASSQDRNDWGNTIYF	TGCGCCAGCAGCCAAGATAGGAACGACTGGGGAAACACCATATATTTT
NA	TRBV5-1	TRBJ1-5	NA	CASSLAGDSNQPQHF	TGCGCCAGCAGCTTGGCAGGGGATAGCAATCAGCCCCAGCATTTT
NA	TRBV6-6	TRBJ2-7	TRBD1	CASSSRARGHTYEQYF	TGTGCCAGCAGTTCTCGCGCCAGGGGGCACACCTACGAGCAGTACTTC
NA	TRBV6-5	TRBJ2-3	TRBD2	CASSYGTSGARDTQYF	TGTGCCAGCAGTTACGGGACTAGCGGGGCGCGGGATACGCAGTATTTT
NA	TRBV10-3	TRBJ1-2	TRBD1	CAILAPPGQGGYGYTF	TGTGCCATCTTGGCCCCACCAGGACAGGGCGGCTATGGCTACACCTTC
NA	TRBV9	TRBJ2-2	TRBD1	CASSVSGGSGGELFF	TGTGCCAGCAGCGTGTCAGGGGGCTCGGGCGGGGAGCTGTTTTTT
NA	TRBV18	TRBJ2-1	TRBD2	CASSPGLAEINEQFF	TGTGCCAGCTCACCAGGACTAGCAGAGATCAATGAGCAGTTCTTC